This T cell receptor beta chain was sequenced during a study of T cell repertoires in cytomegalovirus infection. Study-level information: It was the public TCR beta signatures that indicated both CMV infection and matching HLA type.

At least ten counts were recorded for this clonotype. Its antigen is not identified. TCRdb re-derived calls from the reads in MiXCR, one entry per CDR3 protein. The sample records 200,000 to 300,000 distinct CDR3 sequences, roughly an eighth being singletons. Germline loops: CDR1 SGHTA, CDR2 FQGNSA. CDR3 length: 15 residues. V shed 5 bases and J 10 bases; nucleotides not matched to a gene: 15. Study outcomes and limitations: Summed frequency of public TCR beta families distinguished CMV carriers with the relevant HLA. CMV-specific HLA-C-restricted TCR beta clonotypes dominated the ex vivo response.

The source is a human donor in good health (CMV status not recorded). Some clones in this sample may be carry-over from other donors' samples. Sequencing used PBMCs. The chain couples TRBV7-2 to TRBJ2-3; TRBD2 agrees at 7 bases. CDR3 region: CASSPKWGGETAQYF. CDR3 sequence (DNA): TGTGCCAGCAGCCCAAAATGGGGGGGGGAGACGGCGCAGTATTTT.